A selection of T cell receptor beta chains follows, all from one sample in a study of OX40 agonist ivuxolimab in advanced cancers. Profiling relied on immunoSEQ multiplex PCR, and the TCRdb table lists in-frame clones only, not all of them. The table has 25,000 to 35,000 clones, 75% to 90% seen once; the top ten hold about 30%. This specimen was CD4+ or CD8+ T cells sorted from blood, taken in a trial of the OX40 agonist ivuxolimab. The receptors were gathered from an adult with an advanced solid tumor such as melanoma, head and neck, liver or kidney cancer. Both conserved end residues are part of each CDR3. The D gene is left open where the match is weak. Clone sizes are given selectively: once, few, many, or a class where the clone is expanded.

abundance: .; v_gene: TRBV5-5; j_gene: TRBJ2-7; d_gene: .; CDR3nt: TGTGCCAGCAGCTTCCCCACAGGGAGTCTTGCGCGGGACGTTTACGAGCAGTACTTC; CDR3aa: CASSFPTGSLARDVYEQYF
abundance: few; v_gene: TRBV10-3; j_gene: TRBJ2-5; d_gene: TRBD1; CDR3nt: TGTGCCATCAGTGAGGGAATAGGGGGCTCTTTACAGACCCAGTACTTC; CDR3aa: CAISEGIGGSLQTQYF
abundance: .; v_gene: TRBV6-5; j_gene: TRBJ2-1; d_gene: .; CDR3nt: TGTGCCAGCAACTATAACCGGGAGTCTGAGCAGTTCTTC; CDR3aa: CASNYNRESEQFF
abundance: .; v_gene: TRBV4-2; j_gene: TRBJ2-7; d_gene: .; CDR3nt: TGTGCCAGCAGCCCGGCTGGGGGATTGTCTGACGAGCAGTACTTC; CDR3aa: CASSPAGGLSDEQYF
abundance: .; v_gene: TRBV7-3; j_gene: TRBJ2-7; d_gene: TRBD2; CDR3nt: TGTGCCAGCAGCTTAACGGGTGCGGGAGGGCGCTACGAGCAGTACTTC; CDR3aa: CASSLTGAGGRYEQYF
abundance: .; v_gene: TRBV9; j_gene: TRBJ2-2; d_gene: .; CDR3nt: TGTGCCAGCAAAAGTACCGGGGAGCTGTTTTTT; CDR3aa: CASKSTGELFF
abundance: .; v_gene: TRBV6-6; j_gene: TRBJ2-7; d_gene: .; CDR3nt: TGTGCCAGCATGATGACAGATCCTACGAGGCAGTACTTC; CDR3aa: CASMMTDPTRQYF
abundance: few; v_gene: TRBV6-6; j_gene: TRBJ1-5; d_gene: TRBD1; CDR3nt: TGTGCCAGCTCCAGGGGGGCAGAGAATCAGCCCCAGCATTTT; CDR3aa: CASSRGAENQPQHF
abundance: .; v_gene: TRBV7-9; j_gene: TRBJ2-3; d_gene: .; CDR3nt: TGTGCCATCCCTAGCCGATTCACAGATACGCAGTATTTT; CDR3aa: CAIPSRFTDTQYF
abundance: .; v_gene: TRBV18; j_gene: TRBJ2-3; d_gene: TRBD2; CDR3nt: TGTGCCAGCTCGCCAACTAGCGGGAGGTACTCAGATACGCAGTATTTT; CDR3aa: CASSPTSGRYSDTQYF
abundance: once; v_gene: TRBV4-1; j_gene: TRBJ1-2; d_gene: .; CDR3nt: TGCGCCAGCAGCCAAGAATCGAGGGGCCAAGCTAACTATGGCTACACCTTC; CDR3aa: CASSQESRGQANYGYTF
abundance: .; v_gene: TRBV10-3; j_gene: TRBJ2-1; d_gene: TRBD2; CDR3nt: TGTGCCATCAGTGGCCCTTCCCTAGCGGGGGGCCAGGTCGATGAGCAGTTCTTC; CDR3aa: CAISGPSLAGGQVDEQFF
abundance: .; v_gene: TRBV30; j_gene: TRBJ1-6; d_gene: .; CDR3nt: TGTGCCTGGTACACAGATTACTCGCCCAGGTGGTATAATTCACCCCTCCACTTT; CDR3aa: CAWYTDYSPRWYNSPLHF
abundance: .; v_gene: TRBV5-6; j_gene: TRBJ1-1; d_gene: .; CDR3nt: TGTGCCAGCAGCTATGGACAGATGAACACTGAAGCTTTCTTT; CDR3aa: CASSYGQMNTEAFF
abundance: .; v_gene: TRBV5-1; j_gene: TRBJ2-7; d_gene: .; CDR3nt: TGCGCCAGCAGCCCAGGGGCCACCTACGAGCAGTACTTC; CDR3aa: CASSPGATYEQYF
abundance: .; v_gene: TRBV6-5; j_gene: TRBJ2-7; d_gene: .; CDR3nt: TGTGCCAGCAGTTACGGGCAGACCTACGAGCAGTACTTC; CDR3aa: CASSYGQTYEQYF
abundance: .; v_gene: TRBV28; j_gene: TRBJ2-7; d_gene: TRBD2; CDR3nt: TGTGCCAGCAGTCCCTCTACTGGACTAGCGGGGGGTCGCCACGAGCAGTACTTC; CDR3aa: CASSPSTGLAGGRHEQYF
abundance: .; v_gene: TRBV4-2; j_gene: TRBJ1-6; d_gene: TRBD1; CDR3nt: TGTGCCAGCAGCCAAGATGGGGGACAGGTTGGGGCACCCCTCCACTTT; CDR3aa: CASSQDGGQVGAPLHF
abundance: .; v_gene: TRBV4-3; j_gene: TRBJ2-7; d_gene: .; CDR3nt: TGCGCCAGCAGCCAAATAGCCCGGGGAGAGGACGAGCAGTACTTC; CDR3aa: CASSQIARGEDEQYF
abundance: .; v_gene: TRBV19; j_gene: TRBJ2-7; d_gene: TRBD1; CDR3nt: TGTGCCAGTAGTCTCAAATTAACAGGGGGCTACGAGCAGTACTTC; CDR3aa: CASSLKLTGGYEQYF
abundance: few; v_gene: TRBV27; j_gene: TRBJ2-7; d_gene: .; CDR3nt: TGTGCCAGCAGTTTATCGAAGGTACCTGTAGTTCGGTTC; CDR3aa: CASSLSKVPVVRF
abundance: .; v_gene: TRBV9; j_gene: TRBJ2-7; d_gene: .; CDR3nt: TGTGCCAGCAGCGCTACCGGGACCCCCTTATACGAGCAGTACTTC; CDR3aa: CASSATGTPLYEQYF
abundance: .; v_gene: TRBV9; j_gene: TRBJ1-1; d_gene: TRBD1; CDR3nt: TGTGCCAGCCAAGGGACAGGGAACACTGAAGCTTTCTTT; CDR3aa: CASQGTGNTEAFF
abundance: .; v_gene: TRBV29-1; j_gene: TRBJ1-2; d_gene: .; CDR3nt: TGCAGCGTTGGAGAGCGTGGCTACACCTTC; CDR3aa: CSVGERGYTF
abundance: .; v_gene: TRBV6-1; j_gene: TRBJ2-7; d_gene: .; CDR3nt: TGTGCCAGCAGTGAATACGGCTTTCGGGAGCAGTACTTC; CDR3aa: CASSEYGFREQYF
abundance: .; v_gene: TRBV15; j_gene: TRBJ2-7; d_gene: .; CDR3nt: TGTGCCACCAGCAGCAGCTCCCAAGGGGACTCCTACGAGCAGTACTTC; CDR3aa: CATSSSSQGDSYEQYF
abundance: .; v_gene: TRBV30; j_gene: TRBJ2-7; d_gene: .; CDR3nt: TGTGCCGTAGAACCGGATTCCTACGAGCAGTACTTC; CDR3aa: CAVEPDSYEQYF
abundance: .; v_gene: TRBV6-5; j_gene: TRBJ2-1; d_gene: TRBD2; CDR3nt: TGTGCCAGCAGGGCCGGGACTAGCCCCTACAATGAGCAGTTCTTC; CDR3aa: CASRAGTSPYNEQFF
abundance: .; v_gene: TRBV27; j_gene: TRBJ2-1; d_gene: .; CDR3nt: TGTGCCAGCAGTTTATCAGGGGCCAATGAGCAGTTCTTC; CDR3aa: CASSLSGANEQFF
abundance: .; v_gene: TRBV28; j_gene: TRBJ2-1; d_gene: .; CDR3nt: TGTGCCAGCAGAGATCAAGCCCGTGAGCAGTTCTTC; CDR3aa: CASRDQAREQFF
abundance: .; v_gene: TRBV7-9; j_gene: TRBJ1-2; d_gene: .; CDR3nt: TGTGCCAGCAGCTTAGTAGAGGACTCGGCGGATGGCTACACCTTC; CDR3aa: CASSLVEDSADGYTF
abundance: .; v_gene: TRBV5-5; j_gene: TRBJ2-7; d_gene: .; CDR3nt: TGTGCCAGCAGCTTAGTGCCAGGGGAAACCTACGAGCAGTACTTC; CDR3aa: CASSLVPGETYEQYF
abundance: .; v_gene: TRBV10-3; j_gene: TRBJ2-7; d_gene: TRBD1; CDR3nt: TGTGCCATCAGTGACTCCGGGACAGGGATAAACGAGCAGTACTTC; CDR3aa: CAISDSGTGINEQYF
abundance: .; v_gene: TRBV11-3; j_gene: TRBJ2-3; d_gene: .; CDR3nt: TGTGCCAGCAGCTTAACTATCGGGGCTCACCCGCAGTATTTT; CDR3aa: CASSLTIGAHPQYF
abundance: .; v_gene: TRBV4-2; j_gene: TRBJ2-3; d_gene: .; CDR3nt: TGTGCCAGCAGCCCTCAAAAGGGTGGGACGGCTTTCAATACGCAGTATTTT; CDR3aa: CASSPQKGGTAFNTQYF
abundance: .; v_gene: TRBV27; j_gene: TRBJ2-1; d_gene: .; CDR3nt: TGTGCCAGCAGTTTAGGCCGGGGTTACAATGAGCAGTTCTTC; CDR3aa: CASSLGRGYNEQFF
abundance: once; v_gene: TRBV6-4; j_gene: TRBJ2-3; d_gene: .; CDR3nt: TGTGCCAGCAGTGATGGGGGATATACGCAGTATTTT; CDR3aa: CASSDGGYTQYF
abundance: .; v_gene: TRBV30; j_gene: TRBJ2-7; d_gene: .; CDR3nt: TGTGCCCTGGTCGATTACGAGCAGTACTTC; CDR3aa: CALVDYEQYF
abundance: .; v_gene: TRBV27; j_gene: TRBJ2-1; d_gene: TRBD2; CDR3nt: TGTGCCAGCAGTCGACAGACTAGCAAGGGCTACAATGAGCAGTTCTTC; CDR3aa: CASSRQTSKGYNEQFF
abundance: once; v_gene: TRBV10-1; j_gene: TRBJ2-2; d_gene: .; CDR3nt: TGCGCCAGCAGTGAGGGTATATCCGGGGAGCTGTTTTTT; CDR3aa: CASSEGISGELFF
abundance: .; v_gene: TRBV7-9; j_gene: TRBJ2-6; d_gene: .; CDR3nt: TGTGCCTGCTCAGGGTCCTCTGGGGCCAACGTCCTGACTTTC; CDR3aa: CACSGSSGANVLTF
abundance: .; v_gene: TRBV4-2; j_gene: TRBJ2-7; d_gene: TRBD2; CDR3nt: TGTGCCAGCAGCCAAGCCAGACTAGCGGGGTCCTACGAGCAGTACTTC; CDR3aa: CASSQARLAGSYEQYF
abundance: few; v_gene: TRBV6-6; j_gene: TRBJ1-2; d_gene: .; CDR3nt: TGTGCCAGCATTCAGGGCACCTCCTACACCTTC; CDR3aa: CASIQGTSYTF
abundance: medium-sized; v_gene: TRBV6-6; j_gene: TRBJ1-5; d_gene: TRBD1; CDR3nt: TGTGCCAGCGGTGGGACAGGGGGCAATCAGCCCCAGCATTTT; CDR3aa: CASGGTGGNQPQHF
abundance: .; v_gene: TRBV9; j_gene: TRBJ2-7; d_gene: .; CDR3nt: TGTGCCAGCAGCTCCACGTCCTACGAGCAGTACTTC; CDR3aa: CASSSTSYEQYF